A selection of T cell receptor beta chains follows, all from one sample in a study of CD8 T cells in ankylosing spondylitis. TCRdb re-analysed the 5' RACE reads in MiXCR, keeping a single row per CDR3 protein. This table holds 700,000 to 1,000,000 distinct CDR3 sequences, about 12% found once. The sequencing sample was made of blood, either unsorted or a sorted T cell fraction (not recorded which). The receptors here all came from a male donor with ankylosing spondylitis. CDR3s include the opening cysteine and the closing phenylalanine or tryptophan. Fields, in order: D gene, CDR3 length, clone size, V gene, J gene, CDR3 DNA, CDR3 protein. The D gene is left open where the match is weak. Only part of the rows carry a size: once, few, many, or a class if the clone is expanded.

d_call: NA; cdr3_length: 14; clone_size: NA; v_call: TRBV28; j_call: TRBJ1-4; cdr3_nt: TGTGCCACCACACTCGGGACGGGTAATGAAAAACTGTTTTTT; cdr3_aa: CATTLGTGNEKLFF
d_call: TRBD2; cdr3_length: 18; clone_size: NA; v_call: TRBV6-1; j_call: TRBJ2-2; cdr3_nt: TGTGCCAGCAGGAAGGACAAGGCGGGGGGCTGGGGAGCCGGGGAGCTGTTTTTT; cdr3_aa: CASRKDKAGGWGAGELFF
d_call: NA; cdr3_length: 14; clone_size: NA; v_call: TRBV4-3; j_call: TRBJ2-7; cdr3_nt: TGCGCCAGCAGCCACGAGACTCTTTCCTACGAGCAGTACTTC; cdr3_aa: CASSHETLSYEQYF
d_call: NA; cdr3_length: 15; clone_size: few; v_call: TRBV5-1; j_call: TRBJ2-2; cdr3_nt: TGCGCCAGCAGCCCGGGACCGCGGAACACCGGGGAGCTGTTTTTT; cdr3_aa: CASSPGPRNTGELFF
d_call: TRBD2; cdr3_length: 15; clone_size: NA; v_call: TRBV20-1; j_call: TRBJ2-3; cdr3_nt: TGCAGTGCTAGAGTTTCAGCGGGAGGACCAGATACGCAGTATTTT; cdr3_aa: CSARVSAGGPDTQYF
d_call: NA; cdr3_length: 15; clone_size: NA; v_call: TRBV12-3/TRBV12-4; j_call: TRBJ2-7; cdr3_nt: TGTGCCAGCAGCCGACACCCCAAGGGATCCTACGAGCAGTACTTC; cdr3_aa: CASSRHPKGSYEQYF
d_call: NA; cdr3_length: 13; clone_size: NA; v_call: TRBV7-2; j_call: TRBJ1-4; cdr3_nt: TGTGCCAGCAGCTTAGACTATACTTCCCGGCTGTTTTTT; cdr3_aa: CASSLDYTSRLFF
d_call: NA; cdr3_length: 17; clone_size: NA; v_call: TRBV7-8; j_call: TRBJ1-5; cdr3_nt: TGTGCCAGCAGCTCTAGCCCCGCAAGGAGCATTAACCAGCCCCAGCATTTT; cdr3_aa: CASSSSPARSINQPQHF
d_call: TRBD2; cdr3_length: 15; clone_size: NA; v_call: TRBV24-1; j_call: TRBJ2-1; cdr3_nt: TGTGCCACCAGTGAGGCTAGCGGGGGATACAATGAGCAGTTCTTC; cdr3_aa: CATSEASGGYNEQFF
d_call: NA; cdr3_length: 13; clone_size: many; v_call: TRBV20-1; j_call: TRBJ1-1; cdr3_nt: TGCAGTGCTGGAGGACGGGCGAACACTGAAGCTTTCTTT; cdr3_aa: CSAGGRANTEAFF
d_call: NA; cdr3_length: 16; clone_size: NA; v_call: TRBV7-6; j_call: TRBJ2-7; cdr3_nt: TGTGCCAGCAGCTCCCGGACGGGGTCTAGCTCCTACGAGCAGTACTTC; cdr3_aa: CASSSRTGSSSYEQYF
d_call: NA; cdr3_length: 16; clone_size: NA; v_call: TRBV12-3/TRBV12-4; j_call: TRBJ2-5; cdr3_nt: TGTGCCAGCAGTCCCGCCCAGGGTATGGGAGAAGAGACCCAGTACTTC; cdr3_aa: CASSPAQGMGEETQYF
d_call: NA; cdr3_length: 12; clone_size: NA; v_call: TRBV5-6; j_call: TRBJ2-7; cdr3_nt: TGTGCCATGGGCCCCGGCCGTCAAGTGCAGTACTTC; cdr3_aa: CAMGPGRQVQYF
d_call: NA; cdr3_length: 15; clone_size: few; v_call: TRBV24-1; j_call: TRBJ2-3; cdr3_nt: TGTGCCACCAGCGACCCTACAGGGCCAGGAGATACGCAGTATTTT; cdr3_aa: CATSDPTGPGDTQYF
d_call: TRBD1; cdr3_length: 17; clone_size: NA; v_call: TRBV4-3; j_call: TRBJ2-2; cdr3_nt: TGCGCCAGCAGCCAGGATGACAGGGGATCGAACACCGGGGAGCTGTTTTTT; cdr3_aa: CASSQDDRGSNTGELFF
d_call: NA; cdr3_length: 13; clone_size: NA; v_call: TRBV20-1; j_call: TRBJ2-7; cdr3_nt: TGCAGTGCTCTACTCGGGGTGGACTACGAGCAGTACTTC; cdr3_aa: CSALLGVDYEQYF
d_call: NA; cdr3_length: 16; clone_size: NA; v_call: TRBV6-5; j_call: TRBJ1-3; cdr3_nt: TGTGCCAGCAGTTACATCCCCGAGGAGACAGGAAACACCATATATTTT; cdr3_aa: CASSYIPEETGNTIYF
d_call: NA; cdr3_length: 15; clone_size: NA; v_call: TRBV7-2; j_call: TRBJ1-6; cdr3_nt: TGTGCCAGCAGCTTAGCCCGGACAGATCTCTCACCCCTCCACTTT; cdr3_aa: CASSLARTDLSPLHF